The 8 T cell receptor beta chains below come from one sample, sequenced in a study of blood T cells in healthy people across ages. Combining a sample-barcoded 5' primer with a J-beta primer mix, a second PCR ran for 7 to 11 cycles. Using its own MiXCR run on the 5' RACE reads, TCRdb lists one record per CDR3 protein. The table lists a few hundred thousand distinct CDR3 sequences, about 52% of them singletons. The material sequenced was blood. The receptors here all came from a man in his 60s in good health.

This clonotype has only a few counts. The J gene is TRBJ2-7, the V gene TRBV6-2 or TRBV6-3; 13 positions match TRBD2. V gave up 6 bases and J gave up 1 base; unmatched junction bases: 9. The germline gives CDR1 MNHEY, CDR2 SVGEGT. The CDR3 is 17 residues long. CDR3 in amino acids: CASRGLAGSSVSYEQYF. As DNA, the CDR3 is TGTGCCAGCAGGGGACTAGCGGGATCCTCCGTTTCCTACGAGCAGTACTTC.

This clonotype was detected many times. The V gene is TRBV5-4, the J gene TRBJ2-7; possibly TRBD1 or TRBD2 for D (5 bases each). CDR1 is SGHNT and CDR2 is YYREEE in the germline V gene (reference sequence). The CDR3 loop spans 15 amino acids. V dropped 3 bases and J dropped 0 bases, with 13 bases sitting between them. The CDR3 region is CASSSGTLSSYEQYF. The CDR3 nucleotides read TGTGCCAGCAGCTCCGGGACCCTGAGCTCCTACGAGCAGTACTTC.

CDR3 sequence: CSVDSRQGLETQYF. The CDR3 DNA reads TGCAGCGTTGACTCGAGACAGGGTTTGGAGACCCAGTACTTC. The chain is built from TRBV29-1 and TRBJ2-5; 7 nucleotides agree with TRBD1. Germline-derived CDR1 and CDR2 are SQVTM and ANQGSEA. The CDR3 sequence is 14 residues long. Germline trimming cut 3 bases from V and 5 bases from J; bases unmatched to any gene: 9.

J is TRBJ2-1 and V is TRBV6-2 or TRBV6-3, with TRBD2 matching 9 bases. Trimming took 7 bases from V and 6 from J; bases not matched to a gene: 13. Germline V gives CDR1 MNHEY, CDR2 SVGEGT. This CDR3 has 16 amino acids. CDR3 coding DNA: TGTGCCAGCAATTTACGAGGGGCTAGCGGGATCAATGAGCAGTTCTTC. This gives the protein CASNLRGASGINEQFF.

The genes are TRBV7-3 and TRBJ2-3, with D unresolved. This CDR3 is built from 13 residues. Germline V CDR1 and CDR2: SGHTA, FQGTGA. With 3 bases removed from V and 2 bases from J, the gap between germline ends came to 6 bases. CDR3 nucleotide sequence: TGTGCCAGCAGCTTTTCCAACACAGATACGCAGTATTTT. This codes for CASSFSNTDTQYF. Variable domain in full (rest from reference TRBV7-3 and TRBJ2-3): GAGVSQTPSNKVTEKGKYVELRCDPISGHTALYWYRQSLGQGPEFLIYFQGTGAADDSGLPNDRFFAVRPEGSVSTLKIQRTERGDSAVYLCASSFSNTDTQYFGPGTRLTVL.

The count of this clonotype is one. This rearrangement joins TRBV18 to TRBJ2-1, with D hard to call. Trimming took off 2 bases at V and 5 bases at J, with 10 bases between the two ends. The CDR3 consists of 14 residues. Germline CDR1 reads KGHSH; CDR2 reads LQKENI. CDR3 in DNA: TGTGCCAGCTCACCAGGGGTCCACCACAATGAGCAGTTCTTC. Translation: CASSPGVHHNEQFF.

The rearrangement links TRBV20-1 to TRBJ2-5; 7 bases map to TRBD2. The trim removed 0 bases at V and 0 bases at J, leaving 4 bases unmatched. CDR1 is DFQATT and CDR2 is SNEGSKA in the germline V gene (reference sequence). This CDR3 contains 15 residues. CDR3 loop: CSARDGGGDQETQYF. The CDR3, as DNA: TGCAGTGCTAGAGATGGGGGAGGGGACCAAGAGACCCAGTACTTC.

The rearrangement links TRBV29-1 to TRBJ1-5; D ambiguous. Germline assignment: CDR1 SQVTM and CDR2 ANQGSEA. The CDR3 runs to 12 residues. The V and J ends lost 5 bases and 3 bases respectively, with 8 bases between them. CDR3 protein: CSVLEPNQPQHF. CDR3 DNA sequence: TGCAGCGTTCTGGAACCCAATCAGCCCCAGCATTTT.